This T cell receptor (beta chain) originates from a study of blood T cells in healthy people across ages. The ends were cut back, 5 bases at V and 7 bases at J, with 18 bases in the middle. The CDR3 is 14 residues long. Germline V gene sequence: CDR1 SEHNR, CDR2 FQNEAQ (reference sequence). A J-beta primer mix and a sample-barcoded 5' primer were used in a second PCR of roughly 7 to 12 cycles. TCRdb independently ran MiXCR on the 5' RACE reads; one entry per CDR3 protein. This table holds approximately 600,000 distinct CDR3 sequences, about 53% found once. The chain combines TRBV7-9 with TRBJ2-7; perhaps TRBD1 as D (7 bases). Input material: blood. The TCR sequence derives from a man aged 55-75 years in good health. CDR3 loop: CASSAGQTPREQYF. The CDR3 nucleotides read TGTGCCAGCAGCGCGGGACAGACCCCTAGGGAGCAGTACTTC.